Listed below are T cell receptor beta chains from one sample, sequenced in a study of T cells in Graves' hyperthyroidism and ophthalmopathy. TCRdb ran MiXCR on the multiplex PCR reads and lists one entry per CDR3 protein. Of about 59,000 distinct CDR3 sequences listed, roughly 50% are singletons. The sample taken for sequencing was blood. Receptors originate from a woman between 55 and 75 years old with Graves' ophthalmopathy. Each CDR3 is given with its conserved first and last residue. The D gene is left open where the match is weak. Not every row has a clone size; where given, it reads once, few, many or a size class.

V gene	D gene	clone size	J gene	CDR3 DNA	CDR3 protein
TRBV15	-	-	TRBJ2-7	TGTGCCACCAGCAGAGTTAGGGGGGACCACGAGCACTACTTC	CATSRVRGDHEHYF
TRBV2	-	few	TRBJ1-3	TGTGCCAGCCGGGGTCCGAGCTCTGGAAACACCATATATTTT	CASRGPSSGNTIYF
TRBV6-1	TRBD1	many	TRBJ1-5	TGTGCCACCTTTGACAGGGGGCAAAATCAGCCCCAGCATTTT	CATFDRGQNQPQHF
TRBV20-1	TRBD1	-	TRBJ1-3	TGCAGTGCTCCTAAGACAGGGGACCTCTATGGCTACACCATATATTTT	CSAPKTGDLYGYTIYF
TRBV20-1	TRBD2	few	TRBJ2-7	TGCAGTGCTACGGGGGGCGAGCAGTACTTC	CSATGGEQYF
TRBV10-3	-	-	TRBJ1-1	TGTGCCATTGGGGCAGCGAACACTGAAGCTTTCTTT	CAIGAANTEAFF
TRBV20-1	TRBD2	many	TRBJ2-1	TGCAGCGGTACTAGCGGGGGCCCCTACAATGAGCAGTTCTTC	CSGTSGGPYNEQFF
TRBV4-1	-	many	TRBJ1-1	TGCGCCAGCAGCACCCGAACACAGAACACTGAAGCTTTCTTT	CASSTRTQNTEAFF
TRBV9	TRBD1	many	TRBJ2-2	TGTGCCAGCAGCGTAGCTCAGGGGGTTGACCCCGGGGAGCTGTTTTTT	CASSVAQGVDPGELFF
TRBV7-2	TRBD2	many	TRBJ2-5	TGTGCCAGCAGTAGCGGGGGGACACAAGAGACCCAGTACTTC	CASSSGGTQETQYF
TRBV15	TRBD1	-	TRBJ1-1	TGTGCCACCTCGCGGGTAGGGACAGGGAACATGAACACTGAAGCTTTCTTT	CATSRVGTGNMNTEAFF
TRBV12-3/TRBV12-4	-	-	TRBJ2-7	TGTGCCAGCAGCTCAAGGATAGGGACGGCTACCTACGAGCAGTACTTC	CASSSRIGTATYEQYF
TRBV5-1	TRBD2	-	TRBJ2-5	TGCGCCAGCAGCCCGGGGACTAGCGGGGGCCAAGAGACCCAGTACTTC	CASSPGTSGGQETQYF
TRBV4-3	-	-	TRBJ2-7	TGCGCCAGCAGCCCTACAGAGAGAGCGGGCGAGCAGTACTTC	CASSPTERAGEQYF
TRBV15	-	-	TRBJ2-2	TGTGCCACCTTCTCCGGGACTTACAACACCGGGGAGCTGTTTTTT	CATFSGTYNTGELFF
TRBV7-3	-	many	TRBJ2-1	TGTGCCAGCAGCACCTCTGGCTACAATGAGCAGTTCTTC	CASSTSGYNEQFF
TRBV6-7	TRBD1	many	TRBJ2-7	TGTGCCAGCAGTTACTCGAACCGGGACAGGGCCTACGAGCAGTACTTC	CASSYSNRDRAYEQYF
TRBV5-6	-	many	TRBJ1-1	TGTGCCAGCGGGCGCTTTGCGCTCATAGACCCTGGAACTTTCTTT	CASGRFALIDPGTFF
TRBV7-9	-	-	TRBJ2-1	TGTGCCAGCAGCTTCCCAGGACAGCCGGGGGCAACTAATGAGCAGTTCTTC	CASSFPGQPGATNEQFF
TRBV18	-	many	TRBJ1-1	TGTGCCAGCTCCCCGAGGGGTAACACTGAAGCTTTCTTT	CASSPRGNTEAFF
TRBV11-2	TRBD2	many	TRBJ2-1	TGTGCCAGCAGCAGCGGGGGGGTGGACAATGAGCAGTTCTTC	CASSSGGVDNEQFF
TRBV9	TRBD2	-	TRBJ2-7	TGTGCCAGCAGCGTAGGGACTAGCGGGAGCCAGATCTACGAGCAGTACTTC	CASSVGTSGSQIYEQYF
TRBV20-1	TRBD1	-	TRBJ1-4	TGCAGTGCTAGGTCCCCGATGACAGGGGGAAAAGATGAAAAACTGTTTTTT	CSARSPMTGGKDEKLFF
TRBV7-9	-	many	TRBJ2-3	TGTGCCAGCAGCTTAGTAGGGACGGCCGAGGCAGATACGCAGTATTTT	CASSLVGTAEADTQYF
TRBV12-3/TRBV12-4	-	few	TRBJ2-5	TGTGCCAGCAGTCCCGGGCAGTACTTC	CASSPGQYF
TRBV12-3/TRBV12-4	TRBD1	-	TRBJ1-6	TGTGCCAGCAGTACCGCCTTAACAGGGGACGGCTCACCCCTCCACTTT	CASSTALTGDGSPLHF
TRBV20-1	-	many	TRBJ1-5	TGCAGTGCTGCCGCTAATAGGTGGAATCAGCCCCAGCATTTT	CSAAANRWNQPQHF
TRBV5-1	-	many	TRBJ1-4	TGCGCCAGCAGAGGGGGGCCTGCAACTAATGAAAAACTGTTTTTT	CASRGGPATNEKLFF
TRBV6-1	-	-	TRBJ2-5	TGTGCCAGCACCTGGACAGATAGCAATCAGCCCCAGTACTTC	CASTWTDSNQPQYF
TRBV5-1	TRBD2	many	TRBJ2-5	TGCGCCAGCAGCTTTAACTCAATCCGGGACTACCCTTGGGAGACCCAGTACTTC	CASSFNSIRDYPWETQYF
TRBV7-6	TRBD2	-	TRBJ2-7	TGTGCCAGCAGCTTAGGGACTAGTAGAGGGGAGGCCTACGAGCAGTACTTC	CASSLGTSRGEAYEQYF
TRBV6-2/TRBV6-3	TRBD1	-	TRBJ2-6	TGTGCCAGCACCCTACAGGGGGCCGGGGCCAACGTCCTGACTTTC	CASTLQGAGANVLTF
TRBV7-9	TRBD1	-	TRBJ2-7	TGTGCCAGCAGCTTAGACCCCCAGACAGGGACAGGGTACGAGCAGTACTTC	CASSLDPQTGTGYEQYF
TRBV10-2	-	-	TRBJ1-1	TGCGCCGGCAAATTAATGGGGGGGTTCTCTGAAGCTTTCTTT	CAGKLMGGFSEAFF
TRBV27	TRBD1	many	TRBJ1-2	TGTGCCAGCAGTTTATATACAGGGGGCGAGAATGGCTACACCTTC	CASSLYTGGENGYTF
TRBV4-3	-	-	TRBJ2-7	TGCGCCAGCAGCCAAGAACATATTGGCAGGACTAACTACGAGCAGTACTTC	CASSQEHIGRTNYEQYF
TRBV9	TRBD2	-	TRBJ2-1	TGTGCCAGCAAGGCCTGGACTAGCGGGGGGGATGAGCAGTTCTTC	CASKAWTSGGDEQFF
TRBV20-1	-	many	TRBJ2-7	TGCAGTGCTCCGGGACTCGATTTACTCGAGCAGTACTTC	CSAPGLDLLEQYF
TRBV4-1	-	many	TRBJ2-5	TGCGCCAGCAGCCAGGCCGCCCGGCAAGAGACCCAGTACTTC	CASSQAARQETQYF
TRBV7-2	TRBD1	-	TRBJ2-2	TGTGCCAGCAGCTTTCGGGACAGGGGGAACACCGGGGAGCTGTTTTTT	CASSFRDRGNTGELFF
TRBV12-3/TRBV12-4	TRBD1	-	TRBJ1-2	TGTGCCAGCACTGGACAGGGCTATGGCTACACCTTC	CASTGQGYGYTF
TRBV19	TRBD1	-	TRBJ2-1	TGTGCCAGTAGTATCGGTGACAGGGCTGGCCATGAGCAGTTCTTC	CASSIGDRAGHEQFF
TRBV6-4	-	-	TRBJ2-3	TGTGCCAGCAGTGCTAGAGTTCCCCCCACAGATACGCAGTATTTT	CASSARVPPTDTQYF
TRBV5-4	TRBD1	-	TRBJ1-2	TGTGCCAGCAGCTTGGCCGGGACAGCTTATGGCTACACCTTC	CASSLAGTAYGYTF
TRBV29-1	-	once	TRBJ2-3	TGCAGCGTTGCGGGGTCCACAGATACGCAGTATTTT	CSVAGSTDTQYF
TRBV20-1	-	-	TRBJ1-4	TGCAGTGCGGGGGAGGGTGGGGAGGGAAAACTGTTTTTT	CSAGEGGEGKLFF
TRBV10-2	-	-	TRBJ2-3	TGCGCCAGCAGTGAGGCTAGCACAGATACGCAGTATTTT	CASSEASTDTQYF
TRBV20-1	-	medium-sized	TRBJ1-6	TGCAGTGCTAGAGACGGCCGGGTATCGAATAATTCACCCCTCCACTTT	CSARDGRVSNNSPLHF
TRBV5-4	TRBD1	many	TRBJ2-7	TGTGCCAGCAGCTTGTACAGGGGATGGGAATACGAGCAGTACTTC	CASSLYRGWEYEQYF
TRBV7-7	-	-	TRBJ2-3	TGTGCTAGCAGCTTAGGGGCCGGATTGAGCACAGATACGCAGTATTTT	CASSLGAGLSTDTQYF
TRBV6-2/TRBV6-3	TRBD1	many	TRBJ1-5	TGTGCCAGCAGTTATTCGACAGGGCATCAGCCCCAGCATTTT	CASSYSTGHQPQHF
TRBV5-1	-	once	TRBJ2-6	TGTGCCAGCAGCTTGAGGCAGATAGGGGTCCACTCTGGGGCCAACGTCCTGACTTTC	CASSLRQIGVHSGANVLTF
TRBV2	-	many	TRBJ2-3	TGTGCCAGCAGTGAAGCAGGGGGTCCAGATACGCAGTATTTT	CASSEAGGPDTQYF
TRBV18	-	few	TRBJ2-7	TGTGCCAGCTCACCACTCTCCGGGGGCCTTACCTACGAGCAGTACTTC	CASSPLSGGLTYEQYF
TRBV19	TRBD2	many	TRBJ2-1	TGTGCCAGTAGTATGAGGACCTGGCCGGGACTAGCTGCCTACAATGAGCAGTTCTTC	CASSMRTWPGLAAYNEQFF
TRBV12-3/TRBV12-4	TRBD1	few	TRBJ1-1	TGTGCCAGCAGCTTGGGACAGGGGGCCACTGAAGCTTTCTTT	CASSLGQGATEAFF
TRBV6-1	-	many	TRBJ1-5	TGTGCCAGCAGTGATCGGGGGACGAATAGCAATCAGCCCCAGCATTTT	CASSDRGTNSNQPQHF